This T cell receptor beta chain was retrieved from a study of T cell changes during pregnancy in multiple sclerosis. The table came from immunoSEQ multiplex PCR; TCRdb's copy has only in-frame clones and leaves some out. The sample lists roughly 75,000 clones; 70% to 90% were seen once. The CDR3 length is 11 residues. The germline V gene encodes CDR1 DFQATT and CDR2 SNEGSKA (reference sequence). V lost 7 bases and J 0 bases, leaving 6 bases between the germline ends. The chain employs TRBV20-1 and TRBJ1-1, with D uncertain. The receptor was isolated from a female donor with multiple sclerosis, enrolled in a pregnancy study. Here the sequenced sample was peripheral blood, taken before pregnancy. Written as DNA, the CDR3 is TGCAGTGTCGGTTTGAACACTGAAGCTTTCTTT. The encoded protein is CSVGLNTEAFF.